This is a list of T cell receptor beta chains from one sample in a study of siplizumab effects on memory and regulatory T cells. Clones were sequenced by immunoSEQ multiplex PCR, and TCRdb holds only the in-frame ones, with some missing. The data show some 40,000 clones, 70% to 90% seen once. Sequenced: naive CD4+ T cells sorted from blood. These TCRs come from a human donor in good health. Each CDR3 is given with its conserved first and last residue. Each record gives: CDR3 length, V gene, CDR3 protein.

14 | TRBV27 | CASSDINGRGGYTF
13 | TRBV5-1 | CASSVDVGETQYF
14 | TRBV5-1 | CASSLDRDHYEQYF
20 | TRBV19 | CASSIRDLRGFTGRNQPQHF
13 | TRBV6-6 | CASSYSGTDTQYF
16 | TRBV10-3 | CAIRLLSLAGLYEQYF
14 | TRBV6-6 | CASGTHPSSYEQYF
14 | TRBV5-5 | CASSNSGTGETQYF
13 | TRBV6-1 | CASSPRVDYGYTF
14 | TRBV5-1 | CASSLGNSQETQYF
11 | TRBV20-1 | CSATGADTQYF
15 | TRBV5-5 | CASSIYGGAIYEQYF
16 | TRBV11-2 | CASSFARTGLFDTQYF
14 | TRBV7-3 | CASSLTGVRNEQFF
14 | TRBV25-1 | CASSEFQGTYGYTF
17 | TRBV4-1 | CASSQKQVLLSGNTIYF
13 | TRBV21-1 | CARDRGANYGYTF
14 | TRBV5-1 | CASSPGTSNYGYTF
15 | TRBV19 | CASSIISRMAGELFF
15 | TRBV6-1 | CASSDPGSANEKLFF
16 | TRBV30 | CAWSVGRDLSNQPQHF
14 | TRBV5-1 | CASSLNTGSTEAFF
18 | TRBV11-2 | CASSSYGTGKAYYTEAFF
14 | TRBV7-7 | CASSLNQGTGELFF
14 | TRBV6-5 | CASSYSEGGETQYF
14 | TRBV2 | CASRGVTGDSPLHF
18 | TRBV14 | CASSEKTGTGGGTDTQYF
14 | TRBV5-8 | CASSRDRGTYGYTF
18 | TRBV11-2 | CASSSHLTGGPSLYGYTF
14 | TRBV27 | CASSFGGLNTEAFF
15 | TRBV5-1 | CASSLGQGGYNEQFF
13 | TRBV11-1 | CASIPLKAGGYTF
15 | TRBV15 | CTTSRDRATGNTIYF
15 | TRBV18 | CASSPTGHLYNEQFF
14 | TRBV5-4 | CASSFPGQRETQYF
12 | TRBV7-9 | CASSLRQGGYTF
13 | TRBV7-8 | CASSLGRDQPQHF
14 | TRBV11-2 | CASSRDRGQETQYF
11 | TRBV19 | CASSISNTQYF
15 | TRBV7-3 | CASGQREGGTDTQYF
12 | TRBV19 | CATGTGTYEQYF
14 | TRBV5-4 | CASSAGQAADGYTF
16 | TRBV11-1 | CASSWDAKGSFSPLHF
15 | TRBV9 | CASSIQGNSGNTIYF
16 | TRBV2 | CASSGSPGADTDTQYF
16 | TRBV27 | CASSPRSTGEGYGYTF
14 | TRBV12-5 | CASGLSGTGGTQYF
13 | TRBV30 | CAWSVSQGYEQYF
14 | TRBV12-5 | CASGRGQGVDTQYF
15 | TRBV2 | CASRATGVTNEKLFF
12 | TRBV25-1 | CASITSGNTIYF
15 | TRBV6-5 | CASKLFRGDPYEQFF
16 | TRBV18 | CASSPDRGLPSYGYTF